This TCR beta chain was observed in a study of blood T cells in healthy people across ages. Study-wide results and caveats: Greater diversity and more naive CD4+ cells were seen in long-lived donors than in aged donors. Strong correlation linked observed beta diversity and percent naive T cells.

In the case of this clonotype: As yet, its antigen is unknown.

Through a sample-barcoded 5' primer and a J-beta primer mix, a second PCR was run for about 6 to 11 cycles. Template switching added a 12-random-nucleotide identifier to every cDNA molecule. TCRdb re-analysed the 5' RACE reads in MiXCR, keeping a single row per CDR3 protein. The data contain about 900,000 distinct CDR3 sequences, 45% to 50% of them singletons. Trimming at V came to 5 bases and at J to 0 bases, leaving 2 bases not matched to a gene. The CDR3 totals 14 residues. The TCR was taken from a man aged 30 to 45 in good health. The rearrangement uses TRBV12-3 or TRBV12-4 and TRBJ2-3, with TRBD1 matching over 7 bases. The sample comprised blood. CDR3 in DNA: TGTGCCAGCAGTACGGGACAGAGCACAGATACGCAGTATTTT. It is translated as CASSTGQSTDTQYF.